The clone carrying this T cell receptor (beta chain) was counted at least ten times. Its antigen is still unknown. A universal primer site arose from template switching, and cDNA bore unique molecular identifiers. TCRdb ran MiXCR on the 5' RACE reads and lists one entry per CDR3 protein. Of 400,000 to 500,000 distinct CDR3 sequences listed, less than 20% are singletons. This CDR3 contains 15 residues. The V and J ends lost 0 bases and 6 bases respectively, with 15 bases between them. The V gene's germline CDR1 is DFQATT and CDR2 SNEGSKA (reference sequence). This specimen belongs to a study of identical twins. Findings of the study overall: Where beta out-of-frame sequences were concerned, excess twin sharing was weaker. Out-of-frame alpha sequences that twins shared showed excess low generation probability. In zero-insertion analyses, partial confounding could arise from invariant MAIT and iNKT cells.

The sequence was collected from a man aged 45-60 years in good health. The genes are TRBV20-1 and TRBJ2-1; D possibly corresponds to TRBD2 (6 bases). Sequenced: naive T cells sorted from blood. The CDR3 DNA reads as TGCAGTGCTAGAGACCCCGCGGGATCCGGCAATGAGCAGTTCTTC. Protein: CSARDPAGSGNEQFF.